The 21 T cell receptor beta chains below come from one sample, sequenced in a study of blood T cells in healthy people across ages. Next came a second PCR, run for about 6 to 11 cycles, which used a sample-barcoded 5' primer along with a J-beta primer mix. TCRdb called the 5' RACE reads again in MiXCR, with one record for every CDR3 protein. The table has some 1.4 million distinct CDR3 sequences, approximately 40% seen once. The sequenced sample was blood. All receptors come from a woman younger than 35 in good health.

CDR3 bases: TGTGCCAGCAGTTACGGGGGACTAGCAGTTCAAGAGACCCAGTACTTC. As protein: CASSYGGLAVQETQYF. The V call is TRBV6-2 or TRBV6-3, the J call TRBJ2-5, with TRBD2 identical over 9 bases. V lost 2 bases and J lost 2; bases outside the gene matches: 6. CDR3 length: 16 amino acids. Germline V gene sequence: CDR1 MNHEY, CDR2 SVGEGT.

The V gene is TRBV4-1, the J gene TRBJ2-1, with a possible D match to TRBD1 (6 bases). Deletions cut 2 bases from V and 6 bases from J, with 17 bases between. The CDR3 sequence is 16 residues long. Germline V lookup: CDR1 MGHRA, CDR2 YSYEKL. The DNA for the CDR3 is TGCGCCAGCAGCCAAATATCCTCACTCAGGGGCAATGAGCAGTTCTTC. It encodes CASSQISSLRGNEQFF.

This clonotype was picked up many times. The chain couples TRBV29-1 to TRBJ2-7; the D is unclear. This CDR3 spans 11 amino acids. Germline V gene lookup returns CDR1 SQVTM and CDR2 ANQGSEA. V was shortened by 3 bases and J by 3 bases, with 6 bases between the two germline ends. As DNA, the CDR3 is TGCAGCGTTGAGTGGGACTACGAGCAGTACTTC. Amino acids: CSVEWDYEQYF.

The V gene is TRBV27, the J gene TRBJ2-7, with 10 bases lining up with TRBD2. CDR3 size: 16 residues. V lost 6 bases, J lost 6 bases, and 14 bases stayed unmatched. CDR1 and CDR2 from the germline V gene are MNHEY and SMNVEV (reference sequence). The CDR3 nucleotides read TGTGCCAGCAGCCGTGTCCCCGCTAGCGGGAGAGGCGAGCAGTACTTC. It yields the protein CASSRVPASGRGEQYF.

CDR3 DNA: TGTGCCAGCAGCTTAAAGCTTTCAGATACGCAGTATTTT. This sequence encodes CASSLKLSDTQYF. V gene TRBV11-2 combines with J gene TRBJ2-3; no definite D call. CDR3 length: 13 amino acids. Trimming removed 2 bases at V and 4 bases at J, with 7 bases between. Germline-derived CDR1 and CDR2 are SGHAT and FQNNGV.

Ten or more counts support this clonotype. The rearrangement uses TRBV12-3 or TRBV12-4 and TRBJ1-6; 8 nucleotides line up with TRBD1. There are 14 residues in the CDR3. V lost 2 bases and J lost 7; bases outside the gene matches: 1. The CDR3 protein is CASSLRQGNSPLHF. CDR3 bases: TGTGCCAGCAGTTTAAGACAGGGGAATTCACCCCTCCACTTT.

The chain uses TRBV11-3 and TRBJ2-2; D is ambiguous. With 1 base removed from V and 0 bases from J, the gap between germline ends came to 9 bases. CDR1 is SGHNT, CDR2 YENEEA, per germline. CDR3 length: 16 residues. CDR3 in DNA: TGTGCCAGCAGCTTAGCGTTCGAAACGAACACCGGGGAGCTGTTTTTT. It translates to CASSLAFETNTGELFF.

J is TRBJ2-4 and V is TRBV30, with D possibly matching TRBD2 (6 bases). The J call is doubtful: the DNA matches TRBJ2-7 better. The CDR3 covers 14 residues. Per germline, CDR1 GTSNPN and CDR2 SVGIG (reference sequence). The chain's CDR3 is CAWSVGGVSYEQYF. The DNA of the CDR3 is TGTGCCTGGAGTGTAGGCGGGGTCTCCTACGAGCAGTACTTC.

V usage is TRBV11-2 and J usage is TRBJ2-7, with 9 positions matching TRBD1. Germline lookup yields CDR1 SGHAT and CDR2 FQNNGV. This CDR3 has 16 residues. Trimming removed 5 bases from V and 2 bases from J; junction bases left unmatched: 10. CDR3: CASSPNPGQGAYEQYF. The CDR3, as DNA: TGTGCCAGCAGCCCGAACCCGGGACAGGGAGCCTACGAGCAGTACTTC.

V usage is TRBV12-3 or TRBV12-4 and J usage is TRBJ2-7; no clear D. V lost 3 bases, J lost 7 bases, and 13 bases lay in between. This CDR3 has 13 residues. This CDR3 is CASSFFARDEQYF. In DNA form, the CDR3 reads TGTGCCAGCAGTTTCTTTGCTAGGGATGAGCAGTACTTC.

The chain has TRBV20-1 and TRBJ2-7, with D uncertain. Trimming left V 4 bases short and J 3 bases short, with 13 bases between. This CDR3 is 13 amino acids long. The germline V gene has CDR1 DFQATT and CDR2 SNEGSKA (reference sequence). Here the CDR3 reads CSAILPGSYEQYF. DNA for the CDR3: TGCAGTGCTATCCTCCCGGGCAGCTACGAGCAGTACTTC.

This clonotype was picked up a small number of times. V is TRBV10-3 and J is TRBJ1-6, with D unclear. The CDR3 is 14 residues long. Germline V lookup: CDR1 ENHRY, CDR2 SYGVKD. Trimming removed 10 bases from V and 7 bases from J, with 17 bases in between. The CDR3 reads CATGQQWVNSPLHF. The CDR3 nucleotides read TGTGCCACCGGCCAACAATGGGTGAATTCACCCCTCCACTTT.

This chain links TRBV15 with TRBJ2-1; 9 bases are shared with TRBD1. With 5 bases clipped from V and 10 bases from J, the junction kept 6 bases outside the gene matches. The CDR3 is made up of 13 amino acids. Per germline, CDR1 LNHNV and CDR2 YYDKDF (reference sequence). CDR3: CATSAGQGYEQFF. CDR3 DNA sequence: TGTGCCACCAGCGCGGGACAGGGATACGAGCAGTTCTTC.

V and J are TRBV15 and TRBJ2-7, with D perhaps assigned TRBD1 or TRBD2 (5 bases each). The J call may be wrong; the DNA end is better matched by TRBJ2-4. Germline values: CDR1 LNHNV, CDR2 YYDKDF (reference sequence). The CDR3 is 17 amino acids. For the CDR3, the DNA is TGTGCCACCAGCAGAGATGTGGGGGACCGAGCCAAAAACATTCAGTACTTC. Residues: CATSRDVGDRAKNIQYF.

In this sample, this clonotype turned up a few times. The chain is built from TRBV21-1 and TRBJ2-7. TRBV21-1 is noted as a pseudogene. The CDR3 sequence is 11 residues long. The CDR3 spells CASTVAYEQYF. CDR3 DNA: TGTGCCAGCACCGTGGCGTACGAGCAGTACTTC.

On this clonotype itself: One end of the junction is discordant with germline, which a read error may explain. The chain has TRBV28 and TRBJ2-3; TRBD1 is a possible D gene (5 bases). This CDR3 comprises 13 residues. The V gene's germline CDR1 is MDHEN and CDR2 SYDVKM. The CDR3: CATLSSSTGTQYF. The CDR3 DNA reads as TGTGCCACCCTTAGCAGTAGCACAGGTACGCAGTATTTT.

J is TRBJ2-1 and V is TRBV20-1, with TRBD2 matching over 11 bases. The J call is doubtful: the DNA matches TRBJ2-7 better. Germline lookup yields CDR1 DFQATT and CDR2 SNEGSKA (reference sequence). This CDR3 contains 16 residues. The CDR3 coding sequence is TGCAGTGCTAATAGACTAGCGGGAAACGCCTACAATGAGCAGTACTTC. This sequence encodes CSANRLAGNAYNEQYF.

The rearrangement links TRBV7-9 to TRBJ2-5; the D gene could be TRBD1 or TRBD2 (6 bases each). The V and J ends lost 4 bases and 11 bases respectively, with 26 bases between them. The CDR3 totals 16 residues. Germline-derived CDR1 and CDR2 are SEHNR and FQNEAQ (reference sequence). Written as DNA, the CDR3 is TGTGCCAGCAGCTCAAGGGGGTCTGGCGTGACGGGAGAGCAGTACTTC. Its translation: CASSSRGSGVTGEQYF.

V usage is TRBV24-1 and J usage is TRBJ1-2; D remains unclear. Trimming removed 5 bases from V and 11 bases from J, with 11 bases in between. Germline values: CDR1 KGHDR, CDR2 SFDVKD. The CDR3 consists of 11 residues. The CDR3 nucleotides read TGTGCCACCAGTGCAAACCGGGCGTACACCTTC. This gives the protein CATSANRAYTF.

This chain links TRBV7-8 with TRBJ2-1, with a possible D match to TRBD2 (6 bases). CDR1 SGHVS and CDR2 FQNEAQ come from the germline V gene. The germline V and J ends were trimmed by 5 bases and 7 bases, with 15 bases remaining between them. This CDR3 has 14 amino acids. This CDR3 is CASSGSPGVNEQFF. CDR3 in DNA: TGTGCCAGCAGCGGGTCCCCGGGGGTAAATGAGCAGTTCTTC.

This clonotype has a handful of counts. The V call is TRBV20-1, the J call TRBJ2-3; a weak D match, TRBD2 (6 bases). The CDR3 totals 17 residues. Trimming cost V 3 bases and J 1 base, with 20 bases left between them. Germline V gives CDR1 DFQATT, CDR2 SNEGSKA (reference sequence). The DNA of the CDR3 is TGCAGTGCTAGGTCTAGAATCCGGCGGGACCGCACAGATACGCAGTATTTT. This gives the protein CSARSRIRRDRTDTQYF.